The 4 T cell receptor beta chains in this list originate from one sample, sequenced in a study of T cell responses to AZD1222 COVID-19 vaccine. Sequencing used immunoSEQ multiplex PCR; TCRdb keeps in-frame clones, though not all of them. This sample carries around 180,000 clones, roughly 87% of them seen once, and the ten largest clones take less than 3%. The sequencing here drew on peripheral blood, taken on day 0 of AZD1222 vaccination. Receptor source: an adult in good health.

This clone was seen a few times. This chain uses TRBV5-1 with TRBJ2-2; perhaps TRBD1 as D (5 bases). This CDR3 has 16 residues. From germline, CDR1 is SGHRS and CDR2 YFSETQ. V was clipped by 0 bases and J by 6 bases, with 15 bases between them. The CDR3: CASSLVAGLVAGELFF. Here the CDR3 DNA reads TGCGCCAGCAGCTTGGTGGCAGGGTTAGTTGCCGGGGAGCTGTTTTTT.

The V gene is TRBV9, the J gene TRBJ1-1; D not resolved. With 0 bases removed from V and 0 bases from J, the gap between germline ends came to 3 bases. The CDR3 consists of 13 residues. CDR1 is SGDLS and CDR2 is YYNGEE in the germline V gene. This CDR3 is CASSVDLNTEAFF. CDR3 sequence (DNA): TGTGCCAGCAGCGTAGACCTGAACACTGAAGCTTTCTTT.

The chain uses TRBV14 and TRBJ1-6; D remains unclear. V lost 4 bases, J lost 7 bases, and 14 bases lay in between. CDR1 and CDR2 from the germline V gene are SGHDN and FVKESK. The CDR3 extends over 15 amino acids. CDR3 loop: CASSRGPMKNSPLHF. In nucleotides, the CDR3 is TGTGCCAGCAGCCGCGGGCCTATGAAGAATTCACCCCTCCACTTT. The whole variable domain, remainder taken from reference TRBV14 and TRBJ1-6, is EAGVTQFPSHSVIEKGQTVTLRCDPISGHDNLYWYRRVMGKEIKFLLHFVKESKQDESGMPNNRFLAERTGGTYSTLKVQPAELEDSGVYFCASSRGPMKNSPLHFGNGTRLTVT.

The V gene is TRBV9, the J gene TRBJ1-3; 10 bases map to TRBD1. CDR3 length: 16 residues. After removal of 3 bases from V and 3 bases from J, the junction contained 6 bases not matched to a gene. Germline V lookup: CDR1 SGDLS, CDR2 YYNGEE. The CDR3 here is CASSAPGTGVGNTIYF. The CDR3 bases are TGTGCCAGCAGCGCCCCCGGGACAGGGGTTGGAAACACCATATATTTT.